This TCR beta chain was identified in a study of T cell responses to AZD1222 COVID-19 vaccine (dated by TCRdb to the early 2020s). Regarding the research as a whole: A total of about 250 trial participants underwent TCR sequencing, of whom about 210 had received two doses of AZD1222 and around 25 had received two doses of the MenACWY control vaccine. Trial participants were enrolled by age into subgroups of 18-55, 56-69 and 70-plus years, and around 150, 28 and 57 TCR-sequenced participants, respectively, were included in these subgroups.

A note on this clone: Its antigen remains undetermined. There are no base qualities to consult, and no much larger clone falls within one base.

The CDR3 regions of human TCRbeta chains were analyzed by immunosequencing. The paper's processing steps were these. Repertoire TCRs were matched against a reference library of SARS-CoV-2-specific TCRs generated with the MIRA antigen-specificity platform. Breadth was defined as the fraction of unique TCRs that were SARS-CoV-2-associated, and depth was defined as the fraction of total T cells that were SARS-CoV-2-associated. Using the MIRA data, each spike-specific TCR was assigned both to the spike region to which the TCR was reactive and to a CD4 or CD8 class. Log10-transformed breadth and depth values were compared by one-way ANOVA with Sidak's multiple comparisons tests. This is the immuneACCESS table as TCRdb keeps it, with only in-frame sequences that have V and J called. A part of the clones is gone; compared with another copy, unresolved V genes explain less than half, and the rest is unexplained. V, J and clone size derive from that table, while D and trimming were established from the DNA sequence. The sample table lists under 90,000 clones, roughly 85% of them with a count of one. The ten most abundant clones make up approximately 1.2% of the sample.

The CDR1 and CDR2 encoded by the germline V gene are SGHRS and YFSETQ. Counted from cysteine to phenylalanine, this CDR3 has 16 amino acids. Here the CDR3 DNA is all that survives: 48 bases in frame from base 1. V ends up 5 bases short and J 6 bases short, with an unmatched junction base count of 12. Overall study outcomes, separate from this receptor: After two AZD1222 doses, both the breadth and the depth of spike-specific TCRs were significantly higher than at day 0 and than in MenACWY recipients. Conclusions about previously exposed vaccinees are limited because only six or seven AZD1222 recipients were SARS-CoV-2 seropositive at baseline. CD4 TCRs associated with the vaccine covered the entire spike protein, and the dominant responses were in regions 160-218 and 743-854. Participants were mostly white British, with more females than males. The authors suggested clonal diversity may have been underestimated. The 56-69-year group was small, and its depth increase did not reach significance, likely because of low power. No day 14 peak-response samples were available, so repertoires were characterized only after the peak T cell response. Reportedly, close to half of the unique spike-specific TCRs recognized epitopes lying outside the regions that are mutated in the B.1.351 and B.1.1.7 variants.

Taken with the paper, the label for time point translates to: about 28 days (+/-7) after the second vaccine dose. AZD1222 recipients given second doses at about 4 weeks or at about 12 weeks were pooled, since spike-specific TCR depth and breadth were not found to differ between the two schedules. Samples from vaccinated people were obtained from the UK trials COV001 and COV002, which included a single-blind randomized controlled phase 2/3 trial of AZD1222 (ChAdOx1 nCoV-19) in healthy adults. For TCRbeta chain sequencing, PBMC samples from trial participants were taken at day 0 and at day 28 after the second dose.

This clonotype was obtained from an adult who received the AZD1222 COVID-19 vaccine. The starting material was peripheral blood, obtained 28 days after the second AZD1222 dose. Here the chain combines TRBV5-1 and TRBJ1-4; 8 central nucleotides agree with TRBD1. The DNA sequence is as follows: TGCGCCAGCAGTTTCGGACAGGGAAGGGGGTATGAAAAACTGTTTTTT. It codes for CASSFGQGRGYEKLFF.